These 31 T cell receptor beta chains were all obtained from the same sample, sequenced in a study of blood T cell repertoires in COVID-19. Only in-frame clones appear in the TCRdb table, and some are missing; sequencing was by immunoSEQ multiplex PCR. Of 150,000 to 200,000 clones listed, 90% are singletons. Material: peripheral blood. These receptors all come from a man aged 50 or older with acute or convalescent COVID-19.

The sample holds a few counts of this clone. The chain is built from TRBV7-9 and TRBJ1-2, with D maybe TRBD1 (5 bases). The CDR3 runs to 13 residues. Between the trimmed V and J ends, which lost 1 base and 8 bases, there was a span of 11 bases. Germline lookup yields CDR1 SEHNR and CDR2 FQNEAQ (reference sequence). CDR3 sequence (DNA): TGTGCCAGCAGCTTAGGAACAGGTGACGGCTACACCTTC. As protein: CASSLGTGDGYTF.

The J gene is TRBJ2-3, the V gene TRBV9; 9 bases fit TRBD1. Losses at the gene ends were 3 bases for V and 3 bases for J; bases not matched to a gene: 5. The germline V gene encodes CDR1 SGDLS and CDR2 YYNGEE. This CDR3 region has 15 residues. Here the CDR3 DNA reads TGTGCCAGCAGCGCGGGACAGGGTGGGACAGATACGCAGTATTTT. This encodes CASSAGQGGTDTQYF.

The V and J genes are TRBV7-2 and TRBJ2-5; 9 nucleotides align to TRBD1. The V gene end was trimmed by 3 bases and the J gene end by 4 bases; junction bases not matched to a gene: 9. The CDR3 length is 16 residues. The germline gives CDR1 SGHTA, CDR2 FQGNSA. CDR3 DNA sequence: TGTGCCAGCAGCTTTGGGACAGGGTGGCTCAGAGAGACCCAGTACTTC. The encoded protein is CASSFGTGWLRETQYF.

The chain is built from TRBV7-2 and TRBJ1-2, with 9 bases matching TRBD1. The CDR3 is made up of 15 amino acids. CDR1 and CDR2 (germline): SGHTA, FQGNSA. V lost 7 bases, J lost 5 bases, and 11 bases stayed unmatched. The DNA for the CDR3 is TGTGCCAGCATGCAGGGACAGGGTAGTTTTTATGGCTACACCTTC. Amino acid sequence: CASMQGQGSFYGYTF.

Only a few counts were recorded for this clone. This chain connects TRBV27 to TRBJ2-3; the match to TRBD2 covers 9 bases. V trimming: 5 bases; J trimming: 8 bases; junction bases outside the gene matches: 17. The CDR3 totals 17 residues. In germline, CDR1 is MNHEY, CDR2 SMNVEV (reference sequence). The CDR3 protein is CASSRRTSVVPFGTQYF. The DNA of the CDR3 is TGTGCCAGCAGTCGCAGGACTAGCGTGGTTCCGTTTGGTACGCAGTATTTT.

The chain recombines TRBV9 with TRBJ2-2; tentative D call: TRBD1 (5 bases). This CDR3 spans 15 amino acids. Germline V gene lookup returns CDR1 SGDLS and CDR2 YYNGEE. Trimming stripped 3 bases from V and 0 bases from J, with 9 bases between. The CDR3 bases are TGTGCCAGCAGCGAGCAGACAGCGAACACCGGGGAGCTGTTTTTT. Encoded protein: CASSEQTANTGELFF.

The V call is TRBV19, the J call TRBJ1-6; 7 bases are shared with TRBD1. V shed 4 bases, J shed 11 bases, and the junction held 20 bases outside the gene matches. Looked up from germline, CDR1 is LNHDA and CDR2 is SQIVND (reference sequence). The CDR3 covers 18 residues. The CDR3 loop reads CASSTGTAPKGYWTPLHF. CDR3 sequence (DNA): TGTGCCAGTAGTACCGGGACAGCCCCGAAGGGGTATTGGACACCCCTCCACTTT. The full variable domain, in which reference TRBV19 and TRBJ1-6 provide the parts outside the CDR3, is DGGITQSPKYLFRKEGQNVTLSCEQNLNHDAMYWYRQDPGQGLRLIYYSQIVNDFQKGDIAEGYSVSREKKESFPLTVTSAQKNPTAFYLCASSTGTAPKGYWTPLHFGNGTRLTVT.

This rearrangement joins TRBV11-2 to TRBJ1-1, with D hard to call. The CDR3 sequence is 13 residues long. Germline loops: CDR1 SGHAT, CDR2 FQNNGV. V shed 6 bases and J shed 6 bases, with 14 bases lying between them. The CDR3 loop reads CASRTYGIAEAFF. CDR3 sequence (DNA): TGTGCCAGCAGAACTTATGGTATCGCTGAAGCTTTCTTT.

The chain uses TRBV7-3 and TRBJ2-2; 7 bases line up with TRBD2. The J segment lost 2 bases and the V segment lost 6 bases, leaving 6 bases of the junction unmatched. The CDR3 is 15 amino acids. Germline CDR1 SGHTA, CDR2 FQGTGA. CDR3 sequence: CASSRGGSNTGELFF. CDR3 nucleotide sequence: TGTGCCAGCAGTCGCGGCGGGAGTAACACCGGGGAGCTGTTTTTT.

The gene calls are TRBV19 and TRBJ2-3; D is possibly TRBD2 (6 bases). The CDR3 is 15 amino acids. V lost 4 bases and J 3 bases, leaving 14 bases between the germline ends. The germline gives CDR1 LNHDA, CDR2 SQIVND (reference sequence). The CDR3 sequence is CASSRTGDGTDTQYF. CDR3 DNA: TGTGCCAGTAGTAGAACGGGAGATGGAACAGATACGCAGTATTTT.

The CDR3 bases are TGTGCCAGCAGCTTGGCTGGGACTTCCAGCATTCAGTACTTC. It yields the protein CASSLAGTSSIQYF. This rearrangement joins TRBV5-6 to TRBJ2-4, with D perhaps TRBD2 (6 bases). This CDR3 comprises 14 residues. Per the germline V gene, CDR1 is SGHDT and CDR2 is YYEEEE. Trimming shortened V by 0 bases and J by 9 bases, and 13 bases separated the two germline ends.

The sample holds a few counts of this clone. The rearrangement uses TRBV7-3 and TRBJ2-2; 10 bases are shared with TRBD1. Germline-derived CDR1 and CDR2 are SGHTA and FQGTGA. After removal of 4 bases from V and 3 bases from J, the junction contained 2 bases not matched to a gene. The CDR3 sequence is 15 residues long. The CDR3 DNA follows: TGTGCCAGCAGCTCAGGGACAGGGGACACCGGGGAGCTGTTTTTT. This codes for CASSSGTGDTGELFF.

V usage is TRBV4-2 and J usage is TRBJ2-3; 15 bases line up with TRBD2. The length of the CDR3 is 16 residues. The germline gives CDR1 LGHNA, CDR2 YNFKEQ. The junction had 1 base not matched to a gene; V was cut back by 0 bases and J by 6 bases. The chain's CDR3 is CASSQDGTSGGDTQYF. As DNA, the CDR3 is TGTGCCAGCAGCCAAGACGGGACTAGCGGGGGGGATACGCAGTATTTT.

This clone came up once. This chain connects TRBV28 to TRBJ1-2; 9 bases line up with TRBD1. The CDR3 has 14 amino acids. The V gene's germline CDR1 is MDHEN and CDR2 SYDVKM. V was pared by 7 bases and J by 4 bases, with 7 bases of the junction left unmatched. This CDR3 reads CASIHRDRVYGYTF. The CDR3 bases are TGTGCCAGCATCCACCGGGACAGGGTCTATGGCTACACCTTC.

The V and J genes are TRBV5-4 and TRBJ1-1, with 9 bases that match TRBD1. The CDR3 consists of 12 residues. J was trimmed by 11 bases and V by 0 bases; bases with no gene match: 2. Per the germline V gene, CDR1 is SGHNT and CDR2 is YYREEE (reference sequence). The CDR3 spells CASSLGQGVAFF. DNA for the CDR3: TGTGCCAGCAGCTTGGGACAGGGGGTGGCTTTCTTT.

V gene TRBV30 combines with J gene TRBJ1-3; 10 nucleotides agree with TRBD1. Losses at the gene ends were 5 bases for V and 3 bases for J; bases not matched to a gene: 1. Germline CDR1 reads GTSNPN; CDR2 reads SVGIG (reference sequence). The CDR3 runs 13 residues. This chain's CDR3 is CAWGQGVGNTIYF. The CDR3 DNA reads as TGTGCCTGGGGACAGGGGGTTGGAAACACCATATATTTT.

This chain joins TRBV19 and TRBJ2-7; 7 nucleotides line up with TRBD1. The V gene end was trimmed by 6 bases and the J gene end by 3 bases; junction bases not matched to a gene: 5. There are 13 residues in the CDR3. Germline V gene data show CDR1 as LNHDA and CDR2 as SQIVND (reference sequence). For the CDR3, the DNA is TGTGCCAGTAGCCTAGGGGGCGGCTACGAGCAGTACGTC. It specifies CASSLGGGYEQYV.

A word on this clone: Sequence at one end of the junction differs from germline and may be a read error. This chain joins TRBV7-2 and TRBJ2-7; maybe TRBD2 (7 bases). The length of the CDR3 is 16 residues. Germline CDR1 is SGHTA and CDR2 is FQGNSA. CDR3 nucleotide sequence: TGTGCCAGCAGCTTATGGGGGCGGGAGATCTCCCACGAGCAGTACTTC. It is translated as CASSLWGREISHEQYF.

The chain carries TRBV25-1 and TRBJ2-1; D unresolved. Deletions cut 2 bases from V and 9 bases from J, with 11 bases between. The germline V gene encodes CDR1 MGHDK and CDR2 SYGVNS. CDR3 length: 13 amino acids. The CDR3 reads CASSEAAEAEQFF. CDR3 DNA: TGTGCCAGCAGTGAAGCGGCGGAAGCTGAGCAGTTCTTC.

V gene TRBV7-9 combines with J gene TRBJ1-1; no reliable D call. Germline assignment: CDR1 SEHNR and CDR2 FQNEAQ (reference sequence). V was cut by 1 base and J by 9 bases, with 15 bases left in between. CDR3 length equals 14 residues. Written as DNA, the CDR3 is TGTGCCAGCAGCTTAGGGGAGTGGGCCTCTCAAGCTTTCTTT. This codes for CASSLGEWASQAFF.

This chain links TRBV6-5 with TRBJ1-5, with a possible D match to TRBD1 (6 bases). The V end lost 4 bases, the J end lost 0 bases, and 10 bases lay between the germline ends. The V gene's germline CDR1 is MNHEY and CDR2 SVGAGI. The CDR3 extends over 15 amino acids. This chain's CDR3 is CASSLGQTSNQPQHF. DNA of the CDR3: TGTGCCAGCAGTTTAGGACAGACTAGCAATCAGCCCCAGCATTTT.

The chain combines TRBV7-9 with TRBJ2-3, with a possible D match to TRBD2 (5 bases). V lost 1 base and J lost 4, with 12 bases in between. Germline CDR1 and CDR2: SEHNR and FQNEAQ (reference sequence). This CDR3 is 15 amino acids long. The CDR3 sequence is CASSLVTGSSDTQYF. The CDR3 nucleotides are TGTGCCAGCAGCTTAGTAACGGGATCCTCAGATACGCAGTATTTT.

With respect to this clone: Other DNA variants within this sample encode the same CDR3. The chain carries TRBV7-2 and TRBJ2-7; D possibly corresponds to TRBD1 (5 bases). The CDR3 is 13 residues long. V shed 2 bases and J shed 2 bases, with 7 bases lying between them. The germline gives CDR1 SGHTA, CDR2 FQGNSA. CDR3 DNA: TGTGCCAGCAGCTTACAGGGTGCCTACGAGCAGTACTTC. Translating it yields CASSLQGAYEQYF.

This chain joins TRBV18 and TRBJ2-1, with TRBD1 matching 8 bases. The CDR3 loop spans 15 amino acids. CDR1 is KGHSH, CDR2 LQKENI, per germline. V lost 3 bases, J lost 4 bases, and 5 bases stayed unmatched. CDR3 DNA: TGTGCCAGCTCACCTGGACAGGGTTTATACAATGAGCAGTTCTTC. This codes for CASSPGQGLYNEQFF.

The CDR3 protein is CASRHSNQPQHF. CDR3 DNA sequence: TGTGCCAGCAGACATTCCAATCAGCCCCAGCATTTT. The gene calls are TRBV2 and TRBJ1-5; no clear D gene. The CDR3 contains 12 residues. Trimming took off 6 bases at V and 3 bases at J, with 6 bases between the two ends. CDR1 SNHLY and CDR2 FYNNEI come from the germline V gene.

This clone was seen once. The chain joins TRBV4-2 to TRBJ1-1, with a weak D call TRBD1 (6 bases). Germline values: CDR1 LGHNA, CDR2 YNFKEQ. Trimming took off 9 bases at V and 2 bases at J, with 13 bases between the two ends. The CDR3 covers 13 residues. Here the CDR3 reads CASRTVLNTEAFF. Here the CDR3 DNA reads TGTGCCAGTCGGACAGTTTTAAACACTGAAGCTTTCTTT.

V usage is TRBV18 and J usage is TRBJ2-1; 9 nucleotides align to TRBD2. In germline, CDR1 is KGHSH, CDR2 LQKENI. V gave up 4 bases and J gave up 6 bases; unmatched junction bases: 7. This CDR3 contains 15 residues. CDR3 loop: CASSLSGGQVNEQFF. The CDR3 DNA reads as TGTGCCAGCTCACTTAGCGGGGGCCAGGTCAATGAGCAGTTCTTC.

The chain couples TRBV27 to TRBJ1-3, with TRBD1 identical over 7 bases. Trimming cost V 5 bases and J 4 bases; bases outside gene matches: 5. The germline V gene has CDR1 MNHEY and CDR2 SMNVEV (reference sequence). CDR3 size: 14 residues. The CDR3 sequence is CASSISDRGNTIYF. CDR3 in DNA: TGTGCCAGCAGTATCTCGGACAGGGGAAACACCATATATTTT.

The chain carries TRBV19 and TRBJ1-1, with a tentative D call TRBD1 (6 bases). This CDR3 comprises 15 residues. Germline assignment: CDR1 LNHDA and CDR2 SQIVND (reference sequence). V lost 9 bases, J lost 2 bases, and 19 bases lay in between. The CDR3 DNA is TGTGCCAGCCAGAAGGGTGACAGGAGCAACACTGAAGCTTTCTTT. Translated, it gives CASQKGDRSNTEAFF.

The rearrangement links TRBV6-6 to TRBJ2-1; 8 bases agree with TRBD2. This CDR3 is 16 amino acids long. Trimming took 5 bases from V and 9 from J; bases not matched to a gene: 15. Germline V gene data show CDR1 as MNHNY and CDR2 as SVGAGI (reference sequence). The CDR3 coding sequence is TGTGCCAGCAGTCCCAAGGGAGGTGCGGGGGGATCTGAGCAGTTCTTC. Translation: CASSPKGGAGGSEQFF.

The CDR3 DNA reads TGTGCCAGCAGCCAAGGAAGGCGGTCGGGGGCTTTCTTT. This sequence encodes CASSQGRRSGAFF. The rearrangement uses TRBV14 and TRBJ1-1; D gene unclear. Germline CDR1 and CDR2: SGHDN and FVKESK. The V and J ends lost 1 base and 11 bases respectively, with 14 bases between them. The CDR3 has 13 residues.